This TCR beta chain derives from a study of T cell responses to AZD1222 COVID-19 vaccine. Across the whole study: Some second doses came at about 4 weeks and others at about 12 weeks; these were pooled.

TCRdb's copy holds only in-frame clones and misses some; the assay was immunoSEQ multiplex PCR. The sample consists of 90,000 to 120,000 clones, 75% to 90% of them appearing once. In the case of this clone: No antigen is known for it.

The germline gives CDR1 SGHNT, CDR2 YENEEA. Trimming at V came to 3 bases and at J to 6 bases, leaving 5 bases not matched to a gene. The CDR3 is made up of 13 amino acids. Findings and limits, study-wide: Unmutated variant regions reportedly attract nearly half of all spike-specific TCRs. Two AZD1222 administrations were followed by greater Spike-specific TCR breadth and depth.

The source material was peripheral blood, sampled on day 0 of AZD1222 vaccination. The chain recombines TRBV11-3 with TRBJ2-7; 7 bases agree with TRBD1. This clonotype originated in an adult in good health. The CDR3 DNA reads as TGTGCCAGCAGCTTCGACAGGGAATCCGAGCAGTACTTC. This codes for CASSFDRESEQYF.